The 22 T cell receptor beta chains presented below share a single source sample, sequenced in a study of blood T cell repertoires in COVID-19. The protocol was immunoSEQ multiplex PCR, while the TCRdb copy is restricted to in-frame clones and leaves out a portion. The data contain 350,000 to 450,000 clones, approximately 93% of them singletons. The sequenced sample consisted of PBMCs or T cells enriched from blood (not recorded which). The receptors were sampled from a woman aged 40 to 50 who had been exposed to COVID-19.

Regarding this clone: The sample has other DNA sequences that encode this CDR3 too. The rearrangement uses TRBV20-1 and TRBJ1-3; D call uncertain. The CDR3 extends over 11 amino acids. The germline V gene encodes CDR1 DFQATT and CDR2 SNEGSKA (reference sequence). V lost 6 bases, J lost 4 bases, and 7 bases lay in between. DNA for the CDR3: TGCAGTGCCCCCTCGGGAAACACCATATATTTT. Translated: CSAPSGNTIYF.

The chain carries TRBV25-1 and TRBJ2-1; D unresolved. This CDR3 contains 14 residues. V lost 2 bases, J lost 6 bases, and 11 bases lay in between. Germline CDR1 is MGHDK and CDR2 is SYGVNS. CDR3 sequence reads: CASSEGLSSNEQFF. CDR3 bases: TGTGCCAGCAGTGAAGGGCTAAGCAGCAATGAGCAGTTCTTC.

The CDR3 here is CASSTRGGQYSPLHF. The DNA of the CDR3 is TGTGCCAGCAGCACCCGAGGGGGACAATATTCACCCCTCCACTTT. The chain joins TRBV7-3 to TRBJ1-6; TRBD1 might be the D (6 bases). Germline CDR1 reads SGHTA; CDR2 reads FQGTGA. Trimming removed 5 bases at V and 8 bases at J, with 16 bases between. The CDR3 sequence is 15 residues long.

The chain couples TRBV7-8 to TRBJ2-7; TRBD2 might be the D (5 bases). CDR1 and CDR2 from the germline V gene are SGHVS and FQNEAQ. The CDR3 totals 17 residues. Trimming cost V 4 bases and J 2 bases, with 21 bases left between them. The DNA for the CDR3 is TGTGCCAGCAGCTATGGGATTGAGGGTCCCCTCCCCTACGAGCAGTACTTC. Its protein product is CASSYGIEGPLPYEQYF.

The V and J genes are TRBV12-5 and TRBJ1-2; D is ambiguous. CDR3 length equals 17 residues. The V gene's germline CDR1 is LGHNT and CDR2 FRNRAP. V was shortened by 0 bases and J by 6 bases, with 20 bases between the two germline ends. In nucleotides, the CDR3 is TGTGCTAGTGGTTTGGTAGTCGGGGAAACTGTCTCGGATGGCTACACCTTC. This gives the protein CASGLVVGETVSDGYTF.

The CDR3 loop reads CASSYWRDNEQFF. CDR3 DNA: TGTGCCAGCAGTTACTGGCGGGACAATGAGCAGTTCTTC. This chain joins TRBV6-5 and TRBJ2-1; possibly TRBD2 for D (5 bases). The CDR3 extends over 13 amino acids. V was clipped by 1 base and J by 5 bases, with 6 bases between them. The V gene's germline CDR1 is MNHEY and CDR2 SVGAGI.

The J gene is TRBJ1-4, the V gene TRBV27; 8 bases align to TRBD1. V lost 6 bases to trimming and J lost 2 bases; unmatched junction nucleotides: 5. This CDR3 has 15 residues. Per germline, CDR1 MNHEY and CDR2 SMNVEV (reference sequence). CDR3 in DNA: TGTGCCAGCAGAGGGACAGGAGGGACTAATGAAAAACTGTTTTTT. Translated: CASRGTGGTNEKLFF.

The rearrangement joins TRBV27 to TRBJ1-2, with 7 bases fitting TRBD1. This CDR3 has 14 residues. Germline CDR1 reads MNHEY; CDR2 reads SMNVEV (reference sequence). V shed 5 bases and J 8 bases; nucleotides not matched to a gene: 11. The CDR3 sequence is CASSDYRDSGGYTF. The CDR3 DNA sequence: TGTGCCAGCAGTGATTACCGGGACAGTGGAGGCTACACCTTC.

The gene calls are TRBV5-1 and TRBJ1-1, with D uncertain. V lost 3 bases and J 7 bases, leaving 10 bases between the germline ends. Germline V lookup: CDR1 SGHRS, CDR2 YFSETQ. CDR3 length: 12 amino acids. The CDR3 DNA follows: TGCGCCAGCAGCTCGGTATTAGATGAAGCTTTCTTT. Protein product: CASSSVLDEAFF.

V usage is TRBV2 and J usage is TRBJ1-2; possibly TRBD1 for D (6 bases). CDR3 length: 13 amino acids. In germline, CDR1 is SNHLY, CDR2 FYNNEI. Trimming cost V 4 bases and J 2 bases, with 8 bases left between them. CDR3 sequence (DNA): TGTGCCAGCAGTGGACAGGTCAACTATGGCTACACCTTC. Amino acid sequence: CASSGQVNYGYTF.

The chain carries TRBV19 and TRBJ1-2; D may be TRBD1 (6 bases). The CDR3 consists of 14 residues. Germline loops: CDR1 LNHDA, CDR2 SQIVND (reference sequence). V shed 6 bases and J shed 3 bases, with 14 bases lying between them. CDR3 residues: CASSSDRWDYGYTF. CDR3 nucleotides: TGTGCCAGTAGCAGCGACAGGTGGGACTATGGCTACACCTTC.

This clone was observed a handful of times. The gene calls are TRBV6-5 and TRBJ1-2, with D possibly TRBD1 on 5 matching bases. The CDR3 is 14 residues long. With 5 bases removed from V and 2 bases from J, the gap between germline ends came to 12 bases. From germline, CDR1 is MNHEY and CDR2 SVGAGI. The CDR3 protein is CASSQSGENYGYTF. CDR3 in DNA: TGTGCCAGCAGTCAATCGGGGGAAAACTATGGCTACACCTTC.

The V gene is TRBV2, the J gene TRBJ2-1; 10 positions match TRBD2. Trimming removed 4 bases from V and 4 bases from J; junction bases left unmatched: 10. Germline-derived CDR1 and CDR2 are SNHLY and FYNNEI. CDR3 length equals 17 residues. This CDR3 is CASSGRPRTSGYNEQFF. DNA for the CDR3: TGTGCCAGCAGTGGCCGTCCGAGGACTAGCGGATACAATGAGCAGTTCTTC. Drawing the rest from reference TRBV2 and TRBJ2-1, the complete variable domain is EPEVTQTPSHQVTQMGQEVILRCVPISNHLYFYWYRQILGQKVEFLVSFYNNEISEKSEIFDDQFSVERPDGSNFTLKIRSTKLEDSAMYFCASSGRPRTSGYNEQFFGPGTRLTVL.

The chain links TRBV18 to TRBJ1-2; 9 bases agree with TRBD1. CDR3 length: 17 residues. Losses at the gene ends were 3 bases for V and 2 bases for J; bases not matched to a gene: 10. Germline lookup yields CDR1 KGHSH and CDR2 LQKENI. The CDR3, as DNA: TGTGCCAGCTCACCTTACGGACAGGGGTCCCAGAACTATGGCTACACCTTC. Translated: CASSPYGQGSQNYGYTF.

This clone came up once. This sample includes further DNA sequences coding for the same CDR3. The chain couples TRBV6-5 to TRBJ2-7, with TRBD1 matching over 7 bases. The CDR3 is made up of 15 amino acids. The V gene end was trimmed by 6 bases and the J gene end by 0 bases; junction bases not matched to a gene: 8. CDR1 is MNHEY and CDR2 is SVGAGI in the germline V gene. CDR3 sequence (DNA): TGTGCCAGCAGGAGGGAGACAGGGTCCTCCTACGAGCAGTACTTC. Translated: CASRRETGSSYEQYF.

This clone was counted once. This chain joins TRBV6-5 and TRBJ1-1, with 7 bases lining up with TRBD1. This CDR3 spans 16 amino acids. J gave up 4 bases and V 4 bases, and 12 bases lay outside the gene matches. Germline CDR1 reads MNHEY; CDR2 reads SVGAGI. As DNA, the CDR3 is TGTGCCAGCAGTTTCAAACGAGGGGGCTTAGGCACTGAAGCTTTCTTT. It encodes CASSFKRGGLGTEAFF.

J is TRBJ2-3 and V is TRBV3-1 (or the pseudogene TRBV3-2); 8 nucleotides match TRBD2. Germline trimming cut 2 bases from V and 2 bases from J; bases unmatched to any gene: 9. The germline gives CDR1 LGHDT, CDR2 YNNKEL (reference sequence). This CDR3 contains 17 residues. The CDR3 nucleotides are TGTGCCAGCAGCCAAACTCCAAGCGGGGGCAACACAGATACGCAGTATTTT. It specifies CASSQTPSGGNTDTQYF.

This chain connects TRBV7-2 to TRBJ1-1; the D gene is possibly TRBD1 (6 bases). The germline V and J ends were trimmed by 2 bases and 1 base, with 11 bases remaining between them. The germline gives CDR1 SGHTA, CDR2 FQGNSA. The CDR3 loop spans 15 amino acids. CDR3 residues: CASSLSRGQNTEAFF. DNA for the CDR3: TGTGCCAGCAGCTTATCTCGGGGACAGAACACTGAAGCTTTCTTT.

This chain links TRBV7-9 with TRBJ2-3, with D perhaps matching TRBD1 (5 bases). The V and J ends lost 4 bases and 4 bases respectively, with 15 bases between them. Germline V gene data show CDR1 as SEHNR and CDR2 as FQNEAQ (reference sequence). The CDR3 runs 15 residues. This chain's CDR3 is CASSSTGFRADTQYF. Written as DNA, the CDR3 is TGTGCCAGCAGCTCTACAGGATTCCGGGCAGATACGCAGTATTTT.

The chain links TRBV10-2 to TRBJ1-2; a weak D match, TRBD1 (6 bases). This CDR3 is 15 amino acids long. In germline, CDR1 is WSHSY, CDR2 SAAADI. Trimming left V 4 bases short and J 4 bases short, with 16 bases between. CDR3 sequence (DNA): TGCGCCAGCAGTGGGTATTTGGACAGCTCCTATGGCTACACCTTC. Protein: CASSGYLDSSYGYTF.

The chain recombines TRBV27 with TRBJ1-4; D is unclear. V was pared by 6 bases and J by 0 bases, with 11 bases between. Germline loops: CDR1 MNHEY, CDR2 SMNVEV (reference sequence). The CDR3 contains 15 residues. Here the CDR3 reads CASSPQLATNEKLFF. In DNA form, the CDR3 reads TGTGCCAGCAGCCCCCAACTAGCAACTAATGAAAAACTGTTTTTT.

This clone was recorded a few times. V gene TRBV5-1 combines with J gene TRBJ2-1; the match to TRBD2 covers 13 bases. Per the germline V gene, CDR1 is SGHRS and CDR2 is YFSETQ. The V gene end was trimmed by 7 bases and the J gene end by 9 bases; junction bases not matched to a gene: 13. The CDR3 consists of 16 residues. Written as DNA, the CDR3 is TGCGCCAGCGGGGTCACTAGCGGGGGGGCCGTTAGTGAGCAGTTCTTC. This gives the protein CASGVTSGGAVSEQFF. Based on the CDR3 plus reference TRBV5-1 and TRBJ2-1, the full variable domain is KAGVTQTPRYLIKTRGQQVTLSCSPISGHRSVSWYQQTPGQGLQFLFEYFSETQRNKGNFPGRFSGRQFSNSRSEMNVSTLELGDSALYLCASGVTSGGAVSEQFFGPGTRLTVL.